A single T cell receptor (beta chain) is shown here with its context. The target of this receptor is not known. The sample holds no much larger clone one base away, and base qualities are not on file. This sample was included in a study of control samples from healthy donors and cancer patients (dated by TCRdb to 2019 to 2021). CDR1 and CDR2, looked up from the germline V gene (reference sequence), are LNHDA and SQIVND. Relative to germline, V is 2 bases shorter and J is 3 bases shorter, with 7 bases between their ends. From cysteine to phenylalanine, the CDR3 is 13 amino acids long. CDR3 DNA is the only sequence kept; it has 39 bases, read in frame from the first base. Library generation was performed with the immunoSEQ multiplex PCR assay. Sourced from immuneACCESS, this table was stored by TCRdb with only in-frame sequences that have V and J called. A share of the clones is absent; for the studies checked, an unresolved V gene accounts for under half, and the remainder has no known explanation. In all, the sample holds 90,000 to 95,000 clones, and around four fifths of those were seen once. Together, the top ten hold roughly 19% of the sample.

The receptor was derived from a man aged 30-40 years in good health. Sequenced: blood. Here the chain combines TRBV19 and TRBJ1-2; the D gene identity is not certain. The nucleotide sequence is given as TGTGCCAGTAGTATAAGTCGGGACTATGGCTACACCTTC. Translated, this is CASSISRDYGYTF.